The clone carrying this T cell receptor (beta chain) was counted only a few times. The antigen is not known. The data were taken from a study of glioma-infiltrating T cells. Trimming at V came to 6 bases and at J to 2 bases, leaving 9 bases not matched to a gene. This CDR3 region has 15 residues. CDR1 and CDR2 from the germline V gene are MNHNS and SASEGT. Broader study findings: Non-neoplastic patients had below-expected tissue-blood divergence, while all gliomas exceeded expectation.

The iRepertoire nested amplicon-rescue multiplex PCR amplified TCR alpha and beta CDR3s from RNA. Tissue mRNA or PBMC total RNA, 100-400 ng, went into one-step reverse transcription and amplification. TCRdb fed the multiplex PCR reads into MiXCR, producing one record per CDR3 protein. Of under 150,000 distinct CDR3 sequences in the sample, roughly a quarter are singletons; the top ten hold 27%. The origin of this receptor is a human donor with low-grade glioma or glioblastoma, undergoing nonglioma brain surgery, or in good health (not recorded which). The sequencing input was glioma tissue, nonneoplastic brain tissue, or PBMCs (not recorded which). This chain connects TRBV6-1 to TRBJ1-1; 7 bases match TRBD1. CDR3 sequence: CASSTPGTANTEAFF. The CDR3, as DNA: TGTGCCAGCAGCACACCCGGGACAGCTAACACTGAAGCTTTCTTT.